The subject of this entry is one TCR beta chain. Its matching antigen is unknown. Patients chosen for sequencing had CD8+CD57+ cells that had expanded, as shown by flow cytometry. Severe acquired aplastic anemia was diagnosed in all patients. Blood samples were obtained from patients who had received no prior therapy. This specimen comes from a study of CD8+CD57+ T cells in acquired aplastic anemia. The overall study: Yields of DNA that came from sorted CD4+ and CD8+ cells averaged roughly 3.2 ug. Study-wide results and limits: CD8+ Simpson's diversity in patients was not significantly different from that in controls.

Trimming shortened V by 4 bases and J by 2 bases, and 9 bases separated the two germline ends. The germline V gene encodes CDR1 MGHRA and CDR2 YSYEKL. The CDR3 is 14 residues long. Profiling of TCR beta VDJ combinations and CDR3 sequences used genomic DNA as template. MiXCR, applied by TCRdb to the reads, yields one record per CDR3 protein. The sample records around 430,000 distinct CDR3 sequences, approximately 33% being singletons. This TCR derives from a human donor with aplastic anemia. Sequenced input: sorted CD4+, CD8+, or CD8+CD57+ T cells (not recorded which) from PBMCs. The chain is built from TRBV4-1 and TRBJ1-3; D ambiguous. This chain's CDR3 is CASSPTIAGNTIYF. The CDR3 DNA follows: TGCGCCAGCAGCCCTACGATCGCTGGAAACACCATATATTTT.